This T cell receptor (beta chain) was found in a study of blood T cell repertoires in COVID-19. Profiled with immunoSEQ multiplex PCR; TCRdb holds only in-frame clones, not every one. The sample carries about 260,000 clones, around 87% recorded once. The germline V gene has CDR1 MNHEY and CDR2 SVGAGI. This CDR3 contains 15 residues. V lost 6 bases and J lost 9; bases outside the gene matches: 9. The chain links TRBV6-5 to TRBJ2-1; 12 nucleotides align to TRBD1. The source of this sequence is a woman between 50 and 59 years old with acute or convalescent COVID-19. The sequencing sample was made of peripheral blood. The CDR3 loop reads CASSKKGTGGTEQFF. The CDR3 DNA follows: TGTGCCAGCAGCAAGAAAGGGACAGGGGGCACTGAGCAGTTCTTC.